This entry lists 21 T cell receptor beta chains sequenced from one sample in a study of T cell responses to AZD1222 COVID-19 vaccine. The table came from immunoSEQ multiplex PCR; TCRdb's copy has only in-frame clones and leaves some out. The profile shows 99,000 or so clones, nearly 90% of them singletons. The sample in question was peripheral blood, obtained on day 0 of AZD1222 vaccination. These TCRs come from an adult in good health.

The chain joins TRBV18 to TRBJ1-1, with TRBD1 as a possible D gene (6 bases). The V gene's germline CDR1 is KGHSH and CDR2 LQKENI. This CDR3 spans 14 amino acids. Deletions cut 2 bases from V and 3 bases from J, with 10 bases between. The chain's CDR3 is CASSPEDSHTEAFF. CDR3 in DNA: TGTGCCAGCTCACCAGAGGACAGCCACACTGAAGCTTTCTTT.

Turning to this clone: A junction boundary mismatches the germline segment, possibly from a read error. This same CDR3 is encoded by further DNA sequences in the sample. CDR3 in amino acids: CASSLRGLGTDTQYF. DNA of the CDR3: TGTGCCAGCAGCTTGCGGGGGCTGGGCACAGATACGCAGTATTTT. The V gene is TRBV5-1, the J gene TRBJ2-3, with D possibly matching TRBD2 (7 bases). Germline CDR1 reads SGHRS; CDR2 reads YFSETQ. The CDR3 covers 15 residues.

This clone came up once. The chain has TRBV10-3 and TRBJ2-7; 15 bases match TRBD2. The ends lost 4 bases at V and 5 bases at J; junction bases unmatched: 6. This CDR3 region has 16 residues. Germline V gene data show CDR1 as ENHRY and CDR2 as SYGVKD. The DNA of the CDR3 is TGTGCCATCAGTGGGACTAGCGGGAGGGCTTGGAACGAGCAGTACGTC. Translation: CAISGTSGRAWNEQYV.

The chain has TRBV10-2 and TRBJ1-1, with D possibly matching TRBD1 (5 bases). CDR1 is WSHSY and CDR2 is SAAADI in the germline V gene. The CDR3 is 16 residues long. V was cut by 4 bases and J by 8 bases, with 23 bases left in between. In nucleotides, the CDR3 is TGCGCCAGCAGTGTGGATTTGCGGACACCGAAGCTGGAAGCTTTCTTT. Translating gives CASSVDLRTPKLEAFF.

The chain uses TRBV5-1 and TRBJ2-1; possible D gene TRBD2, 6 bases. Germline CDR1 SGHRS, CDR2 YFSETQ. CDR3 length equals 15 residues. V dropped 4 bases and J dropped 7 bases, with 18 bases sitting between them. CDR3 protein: CASSAEAHGTNEQFF. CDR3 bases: TGCGCCAGCAGCGCTGAAGCGCATGGGACTAATGAGCAGTTCTTC.

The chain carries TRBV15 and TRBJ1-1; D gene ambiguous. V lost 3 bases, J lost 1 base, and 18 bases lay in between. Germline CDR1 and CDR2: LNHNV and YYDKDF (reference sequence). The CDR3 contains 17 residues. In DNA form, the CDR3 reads TGTGCCACCAGCAGGGTACGGGGTATGGGTTGGAACACTGAAGCTTTCTTT. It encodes CATSRVRGMGWNTEAFF.

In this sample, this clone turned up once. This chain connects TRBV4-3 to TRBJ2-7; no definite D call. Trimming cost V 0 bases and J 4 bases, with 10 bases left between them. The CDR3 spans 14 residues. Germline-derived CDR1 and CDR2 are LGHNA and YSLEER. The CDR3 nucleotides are TGCGCCAGCAGCCAAGACCCGATGGGTTACGAGCAGTACTTC. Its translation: CASSQDPMGYEQYF.

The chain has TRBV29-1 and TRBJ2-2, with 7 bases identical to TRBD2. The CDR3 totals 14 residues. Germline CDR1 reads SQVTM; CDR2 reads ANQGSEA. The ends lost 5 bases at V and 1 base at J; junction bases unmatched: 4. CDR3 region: CSVRSGENTGELFF. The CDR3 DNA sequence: TGCAGCGTTAGAAGCGGGGAGAACACCGGGGAGCTGTTTTTT.

The CDR3 protein is CASSLVGRGRAYEQYF. CDR3 nucleotide sequence: TGTGCCAGCAGCTTAGTGGGAAGGGGCCGAGCCTACGAGCAGTACTTC. The chain has TRBV7-9 and TRBJ2-7, with a weak D call TRBD1 (5 bases). CDR3 size: 16 residues. Trimming removed 1 base from V and 2 bases from J, with 15 bases in between. Germline V lookup: CDR1 SEHNR, CDR2 FQNEAQ (reference sequence).

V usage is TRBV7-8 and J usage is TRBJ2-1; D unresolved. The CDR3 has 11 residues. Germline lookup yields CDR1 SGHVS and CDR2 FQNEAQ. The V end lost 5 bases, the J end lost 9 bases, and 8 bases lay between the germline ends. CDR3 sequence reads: CASSPQVEQFF. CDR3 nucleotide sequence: TGTGCCAGCAGCCCCCAGGTTGAGCAGTTCTTC.

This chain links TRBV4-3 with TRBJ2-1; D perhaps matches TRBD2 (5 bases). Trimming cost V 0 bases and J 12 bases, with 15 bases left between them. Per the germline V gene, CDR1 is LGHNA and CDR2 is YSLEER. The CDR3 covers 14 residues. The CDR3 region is CASSQEGARSSQFF. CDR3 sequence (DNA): TGCGCCAGCAGCCAAGAGGGAGCCCGGTCATCGCAGTTCTTC.

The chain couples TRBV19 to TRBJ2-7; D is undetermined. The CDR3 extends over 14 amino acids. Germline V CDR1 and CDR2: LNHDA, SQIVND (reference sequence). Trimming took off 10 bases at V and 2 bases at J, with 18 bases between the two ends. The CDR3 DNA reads TGTGCCATCTATGACACCAAGATCCCCTACGAGCAGTACGTC. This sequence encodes CAIYDTKIPYEQYV.

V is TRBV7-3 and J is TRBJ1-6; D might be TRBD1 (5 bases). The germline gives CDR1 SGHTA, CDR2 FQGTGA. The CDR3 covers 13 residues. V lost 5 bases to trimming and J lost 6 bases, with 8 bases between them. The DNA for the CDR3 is TGTGCCAGCAGCAGGGGTTTTAATTCACCCCTCCACTTT. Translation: CASSRGFNSPLHF.

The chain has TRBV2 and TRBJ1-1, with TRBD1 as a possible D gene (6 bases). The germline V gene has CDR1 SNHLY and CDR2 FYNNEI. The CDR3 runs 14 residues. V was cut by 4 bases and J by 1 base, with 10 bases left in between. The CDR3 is CASSGQVRNTEAFF. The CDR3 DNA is TGTGCCAGCAGTGGACAGGTACGGAACACTGAAGCTTTCTTT. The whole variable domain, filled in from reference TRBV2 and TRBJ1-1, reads EPEVTQTPSHQVTQMGQEVILRCVPISNHLYFYWYRQILGQKVEFLVSFYNNEISEKSEIFDDQFSVERPDGSNFTLKIRSTKLEDSAMYFCASSGQVRNTEAFFGQGTRLTVV.

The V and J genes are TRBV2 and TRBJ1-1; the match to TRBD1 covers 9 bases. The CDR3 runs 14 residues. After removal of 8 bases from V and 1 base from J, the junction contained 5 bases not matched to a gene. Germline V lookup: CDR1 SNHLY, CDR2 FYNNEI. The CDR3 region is CASPGQGANTEAFF. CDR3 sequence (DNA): TGTGCCAGCCCGGGACAGGGAGCGAACACTGAAGCTTTCTTT.

CDR3 sequence reads: CASSLGGQGQETQYF. The DNA for the CDR3 is TGTGCCAGCAGCTTAGGAGGACAGGGGCAAGAGACCCAGTACTTC. V gene TRBV7-2 combines with J gene TRBJ2-5; 9 nucleotides match TRBD1. The CDR3 length is 15 residues. CDR1 is SGHTA and CDR2 is FQGNSA in the germline V gene. The trim removed 1 base at V and 2 bases at J, leaving 2 bases unmatched.

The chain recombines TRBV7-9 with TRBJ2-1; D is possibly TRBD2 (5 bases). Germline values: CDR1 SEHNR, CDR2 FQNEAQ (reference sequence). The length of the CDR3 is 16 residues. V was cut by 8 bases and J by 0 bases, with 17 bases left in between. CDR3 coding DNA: TGTGCCAGCCGTCCGAGGGTTGGGATCTCCTACAATGAGCAGTTCTTC. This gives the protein CASRPRVGISYNEQFF.

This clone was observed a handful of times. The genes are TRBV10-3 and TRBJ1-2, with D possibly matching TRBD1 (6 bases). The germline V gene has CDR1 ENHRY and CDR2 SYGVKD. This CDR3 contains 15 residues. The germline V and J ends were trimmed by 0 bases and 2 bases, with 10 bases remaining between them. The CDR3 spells CAISESGQTNYGYTF. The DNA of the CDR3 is TGTGCCATCAGTGAGTCTGGACAGACAAACTATGGCTACACCTTC.

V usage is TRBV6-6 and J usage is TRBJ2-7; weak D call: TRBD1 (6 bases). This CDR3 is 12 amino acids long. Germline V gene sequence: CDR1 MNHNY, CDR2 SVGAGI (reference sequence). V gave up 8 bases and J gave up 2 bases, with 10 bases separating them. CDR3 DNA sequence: TGTGCCAGCCGGGACAACACCTACGAGCAGTACGTC. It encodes CASRDNTYEQYV.

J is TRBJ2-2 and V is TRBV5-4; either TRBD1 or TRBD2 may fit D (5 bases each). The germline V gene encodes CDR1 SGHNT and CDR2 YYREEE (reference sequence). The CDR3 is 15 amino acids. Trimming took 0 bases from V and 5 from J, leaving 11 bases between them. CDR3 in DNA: TGTGCCAGCAGCTTGGTGGGGGTAAAAACCGGGGAGCTGTTTTTT. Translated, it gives CASSLVGVKTGELFF.

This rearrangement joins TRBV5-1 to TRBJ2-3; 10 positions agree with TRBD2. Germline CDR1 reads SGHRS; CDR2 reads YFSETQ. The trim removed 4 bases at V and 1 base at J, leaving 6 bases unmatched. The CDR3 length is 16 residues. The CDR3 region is CASSMGLAGGTDTQYF. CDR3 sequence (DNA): TGCGCCAGCAGCATGGGTCTAGCGGGGGGCACAGATACGCAGTATTTT.